The next 24 T cell receptor beta chains were all read from a single sample in a study of T cells in Graves' hyperthyroidism and ophthalmopathy. TCR beta CDR3 regions were amplified from RNA. The HTBI primer set drove a first-round RT-PCR of the TCR CDR3. TCRdb ran MiXCR on the multiplex PCR reads and lists one entry per CDR3 protein. The table has hundreds of thousands of distinct CDR3 sequences, roughly 20% seen once; the top ten hold under 35%. Source material: blood. These receptors were collected from a man under 40 with Graves' ophthalmopathy.

V is TRBV6-1 and J is TRBJ2-2; 10 nucleotides agree with TRBD2. The germline V gene encodes CDR1 MNHNS and CDR2 SASEGT. The trim removed 7 bases at V and 5 bases at J, leaving 13 bases unmatched. This CDR3 is built from 17 residues. CDR3 protein: CASTLGGLAGVTGELFF. The CDR3, as DNA: TGTGCCAGCACCCTAGGAGGGCTAGCGGGAGTTACCGGGGAGCTGTTTTTT.

This clonotype was seen a handful of times. This chain uses TRBV20-1 with TRBJ2-1; 7 nucleotides align to TRBD2. The CDR3 is made up of 15 amino acids. V dropped 6 bases and J dropped 0; count of bases not matched to a gene: 8. Germline V CDR1 and CDR2: DFQATT, SNEGSKA (reference sequence). CDR3 in DNA: TGCAGTGCCGAAGTCGGGAGGCGCTCCTACAATGAGCAGTTCTTC. Its translation: CSAEVGRRSYNEQFF.

This clonotype has a handful of counts. The chain links TRBV2 to TRBJ1-2, with D perhaps matching TRBD1 (5 bases). Per germline, CDR1 SNHLY and CDR2 FYNNEI. The V end was cut by 0 bases, the J end by 3 bases, with 11 bases between. This CDR3 has 15 amino acids. The CDR3 sequence is CASSEALAGYYGYTF. The CDR3, as DNA: TGTGCCAGCAGTGAAGCGCTTGCAGGGTACTATGGCTACACCTTC. Full variable domain (remainder filled in from reference TRBV2 and TRBJ1-2): EPEVTQTPSHQVTQMGQEVILRCVPISNHLYFYWYRQILGQKVEFLVSFYNNEISEKSEIFDDQFSVERPDGSNFTLKIRSTKLEDSAMYFCASSEALAGYYGYTFGSGTRLTVV.

This clonotype was recorded once. The chain is built from TRBV18 and TRBJ1-1; 7 bases agree with TRBD1. CDR3 length: 15 residues. Trimming cost V 4 bases and J 0 bases; bases outside gene matches: 5. Looked up from germline, CDR1 is KGHSH and CDR2 is LQKENI. CDR3 loop: CASSQGTVMNTEAFF. In DNA, the CDR3 is TGTGCCAGCTCACAAGGGACAGTTATGAACACTGAAGCTTTCTTT.

This clonotype was detected a few times. The rearrangement links TRBV5-1 to TRBJ1-1; D ambiguous. The germline V and J ends were trimmed by 2 bases and 8 bases, with 13 bases remaining between them. The CDR3 loop spans 13 amino acids. Per the germline V gene, CDR1 is SGHRS and CDR2 is YFSETQ. CDR3 sequence (DNA): TGCGCCAGCAGCTTAGGGCAGGTTAAAGAAGCTTTCTTT. The encoded protein is CASSLGQVKEAFF.

This clonotype was counted ten times or more. This chain uses TRBV7-2 with TRBJ2-1, with D uncertain. Trimming cost V 1 base and J 7 bases, with 11 bases left between them. The V gene's germline CDR1 is SGHTA and CDR2 FQGNSA. The CDR3 length is 14 residues. CDR3 bases: TGTGCCAGCAGCTTAGAATGGATGGGAAATGAGCAGTTCTTC. Translated, it gives CASSLEWMGNEQFF.

This clonotype was seen more than once but under ten times. This chain joins TRBV12-3 or TRBV12-4 and TRBJ2-1, with 12 nucleotides matching TRBD2. This CDR3 comprises 16 residues. The ends lost 6 bases at V and 7 bases at J; junction bases unmatched: 10. The CDR3 nucleotides are TGTGCCAGCAGGAGACTAGCGGGAGCGGCGGGGAATGAGCAGTTCTTC. Its translation is CASRRLAGAAGNEQFF.

This clonotype was seen at least ten times. V is TRBV7-9 and J is TRBJ1-2; 9 bases match TRBD1. This CDR3 is 14 amino acids long. Per the germline V gene, CDR1 is SEHNR and CDR2 is FQNEAQ (reference sequence). V was pared by 5 bases and J by 3 bases, with 4 bases of the junction left unmatched. The CDR3 is CASSAGQGYYGYTF. In nucleotides, the CDR3 is TGTGCCAGCAGCGCGGGACAGGGATACTATGGCTACACCTTC.

A single count supports this clonotype. At one end the junction does not follow the germline gene, possibly because of a read error. The V call is TRBV6-2 or TRBV6-3, the J call TRBJ2-7; 9 bases align to TRBD2. CDR1 and CDR2 (germline): MNHEY, SVGEGT. This CDR3 has 14 residues. The CDR3 DNA sequence: TGTGCCAGCAGTTACGCGGGAGGGGGTATCGAGCAGCACTTC. This sequence encodes CASSYAGGGIEQHF.

This clonotype appeared once. Since a much larger clone is just one base distant, this may be a read error. This sequence joins TRBV11-2 and TRBJ1-2; D gene uncertain. With 2 bases removed from V and 9 bases from J, the gap between germline ends came to 19 bases. CDR3 size: 15 residues. CDR1 is SGHAT and CDR2 is FQNNGV in the germline V gene. DNA of the CDR3: TGTGCCAGCAGCTTATCTCGGGCAGCAGGAGGGAGCTACACCTTC. Translating it yields CASSLSRAAGGSYTF.

This clonotype was seen only a few times. The chain couples TRBV24-1 to TRBJ2-3, with unresolved D. The CDR3 length is 15 residues. Germline assignment: CDR1 KGHDR and CDR2 SFDVKD. V was clipped by 0 bases and J by 0 bases, with 6 bases between them. The CDR3 sequence is CATSDLTSSTDTQYF. The DNA of the CDR3 is TGTGCCACCAGTGATTTGACGTCAAGCACAGATACGCAGTATTTT.

This clonotype turned up a few times. The chain's CDR3 is CASSQGTGGNYYNEQFF. CDR3 coding DNA: TGCGCCAGCAGCCAAGGGACAGGGGGCAACTACTACAATGAGCAGTTCTTC. The genes are TRBV4-1 and TRBJ2-1, with 11 nucleotides matching TRBD1. V dropped 1 base and J dropped 3; count of bases not matched to a gene: 5. The germline CDR1 and CDR2 sequences are MGHRA and YSYEKL. CDR3 length: 17 amino acids.

The chain employs TRBV28 and TRBJ2-1, with D perhaps matching TRBD1 (6 bases). The germline gives CDR1 MDHEN, CDR2 SYDVKM. The CDR3 extends over 14 amino acids. V lost 6 bases, J lost 8 bases, and 17 bases lay in between. The CDR3 loop is CASSLRSHRDEQFF. The CDR3 coding sequence is TGTGCCAGCAGCCTCCGGTCCCACAGGGATGAGCAGTTCTTC.

This clonotype has more than one count but fewer than ten. This chain joins TRBV19 and TRBJ1-5; D not certain. Per germline, CDR1 LNHDA and CDR2 SQIVND (reference sequence). The CDR3 totals 14 residues. V shed 3 bases and J shed 2 bases, with 8 bases lying between them. CDR3 protein: CASSMGIGNQPQHF. Here the CDR3 DNA reads TGTGCCAGTAGTATGGGTATTGGCAATCAGCCCCAGCATTTT.

This clonotype appeared many times. The CDR3 reads CASSPTVTYEQYF. As DNA, the CDR3 is TGTGCCAGCAGCCCGACAGTTACCTACGAGCAGTACTTC. The rearrangement joins TRBV28 to TRBJ2-7; a possible D gene is TRBD1 (5 bases). Germline CDR1 reads MDHEN; CDR2 reads SYDVKM. This CDR3 is built from 13 residues. The V and J ends lost 6 bases and 2 bases respectively, with 11 bases between them.

Worth noting for this clonotype: A much larger clone lies one base from this, so it may be a read error. CDR3 region: CAGSLSNVQNTEAFF. The CDR3 bases are TGTGCCGGCAGTTTATCCAACGTACAAAATACTGAAGCTTTCTTT. The chain employs TRBV28 and TRBJ1-1; D is uncertain. This CDR3 region has 15 residues. The germline CDR1 and CDR2 sequences are MDHEN and SYDVKM.

A few counts support this clonotype. The rearrangement uses TRBV28 and TRBJ2-1, with 16 bases lining up with TRBD2. The CDR3 contains 17 residues. Germline CDR1 reads MDHEN; CDR2 reads SYDVKM. V lost 4 bases to trimming and J lost 8 bases; unmatched junction nucleotides: 8. Here the CDR3 DNA reads TGTGCCAGCAGTTCGGGACTAGCGGGAGGGTCTCGGTATGAGCAGTTCTTC. It encodes CASSSGLAGGSRYEQFF.

The chain recombines TRBV20-1 with TRBJ1-4, with D perhaps TRBD1 (5 bases). From germline, CDR1 is DFQATT and CDR2 SNEGSKA (reference sequence). Trimming took 3 bases from V and 7 from J, leaving 9 bases between them. This CDR3 comprises 12 residues. The DNA for the CDR3 is TGCAGTGCTAGGCAGGGAGTTGAAAAACTGTTTTTT. Amino acids: CSARQGVEKLFF.

This sequence joins TRBV28 and TRBJ1-2; weak D call: TRBD1 (6 bases). The CDR3 loop spans 15 amino acids. V was clipped by 2 bases and J by 8 bases, with 18 bases between them. Per germline, CDR1 MDHEN and CDR2 SYDVKM. In DNA form, the CDR3 reads TGTGCCAGCAGTTTAGGAGGGGCGGGGGCGGCGGGCTACACCTTC. Encoded protein: CASSLGGAGAAGYTF.

V gene TRBV7-9 combines with J gene TRBJ2-5; D is ambiguous. CDR3 length: 14 amino acids. CDR1 and CDR2 from the germline V gene are SEHNR and FQNEAQ (reference sequence). Trimming left V 3 bases short and J 4 bases short, with 12 bases between. The CDR3 nucleotides read TGTGCCAGCAGCTTTGTCAGCGTGGGAGAGACCCAGTACTTC. Translating it yields CASSFVSVGETQYF. The complete variable domain, with remaining parts taken from reference TRBV7-9 and TRBJ2-5, reads DTGVSQNPRHKITKRGQNVTFRCDPISEHNRLYWYRQTLGQGPEFLTYFQNEAQLEKSRLLSDRFSAERPKGSFSTLEIQRTEQGDSAMYLCASSFVSVGETQYFGPGTRLLVL.

The table lists this clonotype with a few counts. The chain carries TRBV7-8 and TRBJ2-1; TRBD2 matches at 7 bases. The CDR3 has 16 amino acids. J gave up 6 bases and V 2 bases, and 10 bases lay outside the gene matches. From germline, CDR1 is SGHVS and CDR2 FQNEAQ. The CDR3 DNA follows: TGTGCCAGCAGCTTACTTTCGGGAGGCCCCCTCAATGAGCAGTTCTTC. This encodes CASSLLSGGPLNEQFF.

The chain employs TRBV7-8 and TRBJ2-4; D is unresolved. CDR1 SGHVS and CDR2 FQNEAQ come from the germline V gene. The V and J ends lost 1 base and 0 bases respectively, with 10 bases between them. The CDR3 has 16 residues. The CDR3 sequence: CASSLERSLAKNIQYF. The DNA for the CDR3 is TGTGCCAGCAGCTTAGAGAGGTCCCTAGCCAAAAACATTCAGTACTTC.

The V and J genes are TRBV3-1 and TRBJ2-1, with TRBD1 matching over 12 bases. CDR1 LGHDT and CDR2 YNNKEL come from the germline V gene (reference sequence). The CDR3 is made up of 14 amino acids. V gave up 8 bases and J gave up 7 bases; unmatched junction bases: 6. The CDR3, as DNA: TGTGCCAGCGAAGGGACAGGGGGCAGGAATGAGCAGTTCTTC. It codes for CASEGTGGRNEQFF.

The chain employs TRBV19 and TRBJ2-1; D may be TRBD2 (6 bases). In germline, CDR1 is LNHDA, CDR2 SQIVND (reference sequence). This CDR3 has 15 residues. Deletions cut 7 bases from V and 0 bases from J, with 13 bases between. This CDR3 is CASTPGLNSYNEQFF. The CDR3 region has the DNA TGTGCCAGTACTCCGGGACTCAACTCCTACAATGAGCAGTTCTTC.